This T cell receptor beta chain appears in the sequencing data of a study of blood T cell repertoires in COVID-19. Study in general: The samples span acute and convalescent COVID-19 from the United States, Italy and Spain. T cells, B-cell-depleted T cells, or PBMCs provided the cDNA or gDNA that served as material.

In the original analysis: Nucleated cell counts were estimated from reference gene primer amplification. The repertoire was sequenced with immunoSEQ multiplex PCR; TCRdb's copy has only in-frame clones and lacks some. V, J and clone size derive from that table, while D and trimming were established from the DNA sequence. The sample includes approximately 190,000 clones, 83% of them seen just once. Source material: peripheral blood. This receptor was identified in a woman in her thirties or forties with acute or convalescent COVID-19.

DNA of the CDR3: TGTGCCAGTAGTACCCTCGAAGGGCACCCGGGAGGCTACACCTTC. Translation gives CASSTLEGHPGGYTF. This rearrangement joins TRBV19 to TRBJ1-2, with unresolved D. V was pared by 4 bases and J by 8 bases, with 20 bases between. Germline assignment: CDR1 LNHDA and CDR2 SQIVND (reference sequence). The CDR3 loop spans 15 amino acids.